This entry lists 5 T cell receptor beta chains sequenced from one sample in a study of blood T cell repertoires in COVID-19 (dated by TCRdb to 2018 to 2020). The library was obtained by the immunoSEQ multiplex PCR assay. TCRdb carries this immuneACCESS record with in-frame sequences only. Its versions omit some clonotypes, under half of them owing to an unresolved V gene in the studies checked, with the rest unexplained. The sample has about 68,000 clones on record, 80% to 85% of them singletons. The ten largest clones capture 7.5% to 10% of the sample. Sequencing was performed on peripheral blood. These receptors were taken from a man in his forties or fifties with active COVID-19.

The CDR3 protein is CASSPRVGPGANVLTF. In DNA, the CDR3 is TGTGCCAGCAGCCCCAGGGTCGGGCCTGGGGCCAACGTCCTGACTTTC. The J gene is TRBJ2-6, the V gene TRBV6-4; tentative D call: TRBD1 (5 bases). CDR3 length: 16 residues. Per the germline V gene, CDR1 is MRHNA and CDR2 is SNTAGT. With 6 bases removed from V and 2 bases from J, the gap between germline ends came to 14 bases.

This clone was recorded only once. The chain combines TRBV6-2 or TRBV6-3 with TRBJ2-2; 7 nucleotides line up with TRBD1. Looked up from germline, CDR1 is MNHEY and CDR2 is SVGEGT. The length of the CDR3 is 15 residues. J was trimmed by 4 bases and V by 2 bases; bases with no gene match: 4. In nucleotides, the CDR3 is TGTGCCAGCAGTTACGCGCCAGGGGGCACCGGGGAGCTGTTTTTT. It codes for CASSYAPGGTGELFF.

This clone is a singleton in its sample. The chain combines TRBV6-2 or TRBV6-3 with TRBJ2-4; 9 positions agree with TRBD1. V gave up 2 bases and J gave up 0 bases; unmatched junction bases: 8. The germline gives CDR1 MNHEY, CDR2 SVGEGT. The CDR3 spans 18 residues. The CDR3: CASSYDRGISLAKNIQYF. CDR3 bases: TGTGCCAGCAGTTACGACAGGGGGATCTCTTTAGCCAAAAACATTCAGTACTTC.

This clone was observed a single time. The CDR3 loop reads CASSVGTSGQETQYF. In nucleotides, the CDR3 is TGTGCCAGCAGCGTTGGGACTAGCGGACAAGAGACCCAGTACTTC. This rearrangement joins TRBV5-8 to TRBJ2-5, with 11 bases matching TRBD2. Germline V gives CDR1 SGHTS, CDR2 YDEGEE. The CDR3 has 15 residues. Unmatched junction bases numbered 4, after V lost 4 bases and J lost 2 bases.

This chain joins TRBV7-2 and TRBJ1-2; 7 bases map to TRBD1. The V segment lost 5 bases and the J segment 8 bases; nucleotides outside the gene matches: 8. Germline-derived CDR1 and CDR2 are SGHTA and FQGNSA. This CDR3 is 13 amino acids long. CDR3 DNA: TGTGCCAGCAGCCCTACAGGGGCAGGGGGCTACACCTTC. Translated, it gives CASSPTGAGGYTF.